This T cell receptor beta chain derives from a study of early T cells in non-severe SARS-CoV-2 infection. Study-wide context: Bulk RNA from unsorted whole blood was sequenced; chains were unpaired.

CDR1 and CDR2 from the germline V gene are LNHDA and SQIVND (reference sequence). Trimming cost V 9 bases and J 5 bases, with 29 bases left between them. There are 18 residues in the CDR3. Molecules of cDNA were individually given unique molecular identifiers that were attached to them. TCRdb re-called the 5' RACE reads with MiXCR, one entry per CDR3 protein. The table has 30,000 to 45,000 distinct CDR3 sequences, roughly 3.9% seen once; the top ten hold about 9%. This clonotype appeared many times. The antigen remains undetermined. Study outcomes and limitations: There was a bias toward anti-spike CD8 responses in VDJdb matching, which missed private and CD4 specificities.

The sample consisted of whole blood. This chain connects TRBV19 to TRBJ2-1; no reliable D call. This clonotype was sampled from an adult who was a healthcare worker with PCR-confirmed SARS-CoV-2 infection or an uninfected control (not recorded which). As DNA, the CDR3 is TGTGCCAGCTCCGGACCTATGACACAACGACTCATTAACAATGAGCAGTTCTTC. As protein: CASSGPMTQRLINNEQFF.